This section outlines one T cell receptor beta chain sequence together with its context. Antigen specificity is unknown. The sample belongs to a study of T cell responses to AZD1222 COVID-19 vaccine. The assay was immunoSEQ multiplex PCR, and TCRdb's table has in-frame clones only and misses some. The table shows around 30,000 clones, with roughly nine tenths occurring only once. Germline CDR1 and CDR2: SGHRS and YFSETQ. Trimming cost V 0 bases and J 6 bases, with 9 bases left between them. The CDR3 runs 14 residues. General observations from the study: Clonal diversity was possibly underestimated, and the donors were mostly white British, with more females.

The chain carries TRBV5-1 and TRBJ1-4; TRBD1 is a possible D gene (5 bases). This TCR derives from an adult in good health. Material: peripheral blood, obtained on day 0 of AZD1222 vaccination. The CDR3: CASSLVGVYEKLFF. Written as DNA, the CDR3 is TGCGCCAGCAGCTTGGTGGGGGTCTATGAAAAACTGTTTTTT.